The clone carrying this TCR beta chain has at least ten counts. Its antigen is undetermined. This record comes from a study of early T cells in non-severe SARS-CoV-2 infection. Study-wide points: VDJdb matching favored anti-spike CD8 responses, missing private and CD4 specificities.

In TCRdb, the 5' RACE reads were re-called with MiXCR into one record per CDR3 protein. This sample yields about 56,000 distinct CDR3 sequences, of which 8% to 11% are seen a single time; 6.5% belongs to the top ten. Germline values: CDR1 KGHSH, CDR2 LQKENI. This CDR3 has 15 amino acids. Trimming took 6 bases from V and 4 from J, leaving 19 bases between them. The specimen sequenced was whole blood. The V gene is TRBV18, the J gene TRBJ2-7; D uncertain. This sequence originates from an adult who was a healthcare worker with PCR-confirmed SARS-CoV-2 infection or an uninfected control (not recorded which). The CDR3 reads CASSWLRTEPYEQYF. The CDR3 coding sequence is TGTGCCAGCTCGTGGTTAAGGACGGAACCTTACGAGCAGTACTTC. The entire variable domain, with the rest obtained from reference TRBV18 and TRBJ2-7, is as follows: NAGVMQNPRHLVRRRGQEARLRCSPMKGHSHVYWYRQLPEEGLKFMVYLQKENIIDESGMPKERFSAEFPKEGPSILRIQQVVRGDSAAYFCASSWLRTEPYEQYFGPGTRLTVT.